What follows is one T cell receptor (beta chain) and its context. The germline V and J ends were trimmed by 9 bases and 7 bases, with 16 bases remaining between them. CDR3 length: 13 amino acids. Germline CDR1 is MRHNA and CDR2 is SNTAGT. The sample belongs to a study of blood T cell repertoires in COVID-19. Study overall: From T cells, B-cell-depleted T cells, or PBMCs came the material, which was cDNA or gDNA.

Repertoires were generated with immunoSEQ multiplex PCR, while TCRdb's copy carries only in-frame clones and drops some. Altogether about 78,000 clones are present, 80% to 95% being singletons, with the ten largest covering roughly 1%. Source material: peripheral blood. The TCR was taken from a woman in her fifties or sixties in a cohort sampled during active COVID-19. The gene calls are TRBV6-4 and TRBJ2-1, with D possibly TRBD2 on 7 matching bases. The CDR3 spells CASRQEGGNEQFF. The CDR3 DNA follows: TGTGCCAGTCGCCAAGAGGGGGGGAATGAGCAGTTCTTC.